The clone carrying this T cell receptor (beta chain) has only one observation. Assay: immunoSEQ multiplex PCR; the TCRdb copy retains only in-frame clones and omits some. Of approximately 10,000 clones listed, 55% to 85% are singletons. The CDR3 covers 11 residues. Trimming pared 2 bases from V and 6 bases from J, leaving 4 bases between. CDR1 MNHEY and CDR2 SVGAGI come from the germline V gene. Noted treatment: randomized to nivolumab then ipilimumab (arm A) or the reverse (arm B). These data belong to a study of sequential checkpoint blockade in melanoma. At the level of the study: Patients were randomized 1:1 to nivolumab-then-ipilimumab or ipilimumab-then-nivolumab first-line.

The rearrangement joins TRBV6-5 to TRBJ1-1; D is undetermined. The source material was CD8+ T cells sorted from blood (inferred from file names), sampled from a patient given nivolumab and ipilimumab in sequence. The sequence derives from a human donor with melanoma. The CDR3 loop reads CASSYGPEAFF. Here the CDR3 DNA reads TGTGCCAGCAGTTACGGGCCTGAAGCTTTCTTT.